This T cell receptor beta chain appears in the sequencing data of a study of blood T cell repertoires in COVID-19. Study at large: Recovered participants had two consecutive negative NP/OP PCR tests, healthcare professional clearance, or symptom resolution. Samples came from the United States, Italy and Spain, spanning acute and convalescent COVID-19. The cDNA or gDNA used as material had been derived from T cells, B-cell-depleted T cells, or PBMCs.

This CDR3 contains 13 residues. The V gene end was trimmed by 6 bases and the J gene end by 1 base; junction bases not matched to a gene: 3. The germline V gene has CDR1 MNHEY and CDR2 SVGAGI. Sequencing used immunoSEQ multiplex PCR; TCRdb keeps in-frame clones, though not all of them. In the table there are roughly 160,000 clones, around 80% of which are singletons. The sequenced material came from PBMCs or T cells enriched from blood (not recorded which). The receptor comes from a woman aged 70-85 years in a cohort exposed to, infected with or recovered from COVID-19 (not recorded which). V usage is TRBV6-5 and J usage is TRBJ2-7, with TRBD1 identical over 7 bases. CDR3 protein: CASSPGQSYEQYF. The CDR3 DNA sequence: TGTGCCAGCAGCCCGGGACAGTCCTACGAGCAGTACTTC.